One and the same sample provided the 2 T cell receptor beta chains below, sequenced in a study of a mutant IDH1 vaccine in newly diagnosed glioma. Noted time point: week 35, safety follow-up. Doses of 300 ug of mutant IDH1 20-mer peptide were given with topical imiquimod. The method was immunoSEQ multiplex PCR; TCRdb's version includes in-frame clones alone and lacks a portion of them. Among about 54,000 clones listed, 84% were seen once. Their target antigens are unknown. The source was PBMCs, collected from a glioma patient whose treatment included an IDH1 peptide vaccine. The receptors were sampled from a young woman with glioma.

The V gene is TRBV5-1, the J gene TRBJ2-1; 8 positions agree with TRBD2. There are 17 residues in the CDR3. The ends lost 4 bases at V and 0 bases at J; junction bases unmatched: 9. The germline V gene encodes CDR1 SGHRS and CDR2 YFSETQ. The CDR3 region has the DNA TGCGCCAGCAGCCTCCGGACTAGCCTGTACTCCTACAATGAGCAGTTCTTC. Its protein product is CASSLRTSLYSYNEQFF.

J is TRBJ2-7 and V is TRBV5-6, with 9 bases fitting TRBD2. CDR3 size: 15 residues. The ends lost 4 bases at V and 4 bases at J; junction bases unmatched: 9. In germline, CDR1 is SGHDT, CDR2 YYEEEE. The CDR3 protein is CASSPLGLAGYEQYF. The CDR3 DNA sequence: TGTGCCAGCAGCCCCCTGGGACTAGCAGGATACGAGCAGTACTTC. The full variable domain, with the rest looked up from reference TRBV5-6 and TRBJ2-7, is DAGVTQSPTHLIKTRGQQVTLRCSPKSGHDTVSWYQQALGQGPQFIFQYYEEEERQRGNFPDRFSGHQFPNYSSELNVNALLLGDSALYLCASSPLGLAGYEQYFGPGTRLTVT.